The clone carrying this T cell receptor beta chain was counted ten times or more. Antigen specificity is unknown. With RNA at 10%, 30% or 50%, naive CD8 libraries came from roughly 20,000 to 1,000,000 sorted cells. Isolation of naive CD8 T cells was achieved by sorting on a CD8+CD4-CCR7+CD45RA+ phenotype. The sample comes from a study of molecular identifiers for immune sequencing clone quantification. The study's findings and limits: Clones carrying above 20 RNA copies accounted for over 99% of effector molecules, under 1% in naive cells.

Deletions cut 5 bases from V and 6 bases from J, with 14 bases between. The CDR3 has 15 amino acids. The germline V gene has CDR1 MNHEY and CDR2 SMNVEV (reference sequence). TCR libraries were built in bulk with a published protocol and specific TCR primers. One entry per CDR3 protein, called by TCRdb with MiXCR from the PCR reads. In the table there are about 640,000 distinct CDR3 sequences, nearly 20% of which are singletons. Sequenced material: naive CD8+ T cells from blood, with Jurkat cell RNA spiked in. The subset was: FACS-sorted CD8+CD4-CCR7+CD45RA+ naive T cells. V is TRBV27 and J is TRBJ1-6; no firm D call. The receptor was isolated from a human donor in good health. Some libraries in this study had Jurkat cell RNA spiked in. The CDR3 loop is CASSPITESNSPLHF. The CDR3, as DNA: TGTGCCAGCAGTCCAATCACAGAGAGTAATTCACCCCTCCACTTT.